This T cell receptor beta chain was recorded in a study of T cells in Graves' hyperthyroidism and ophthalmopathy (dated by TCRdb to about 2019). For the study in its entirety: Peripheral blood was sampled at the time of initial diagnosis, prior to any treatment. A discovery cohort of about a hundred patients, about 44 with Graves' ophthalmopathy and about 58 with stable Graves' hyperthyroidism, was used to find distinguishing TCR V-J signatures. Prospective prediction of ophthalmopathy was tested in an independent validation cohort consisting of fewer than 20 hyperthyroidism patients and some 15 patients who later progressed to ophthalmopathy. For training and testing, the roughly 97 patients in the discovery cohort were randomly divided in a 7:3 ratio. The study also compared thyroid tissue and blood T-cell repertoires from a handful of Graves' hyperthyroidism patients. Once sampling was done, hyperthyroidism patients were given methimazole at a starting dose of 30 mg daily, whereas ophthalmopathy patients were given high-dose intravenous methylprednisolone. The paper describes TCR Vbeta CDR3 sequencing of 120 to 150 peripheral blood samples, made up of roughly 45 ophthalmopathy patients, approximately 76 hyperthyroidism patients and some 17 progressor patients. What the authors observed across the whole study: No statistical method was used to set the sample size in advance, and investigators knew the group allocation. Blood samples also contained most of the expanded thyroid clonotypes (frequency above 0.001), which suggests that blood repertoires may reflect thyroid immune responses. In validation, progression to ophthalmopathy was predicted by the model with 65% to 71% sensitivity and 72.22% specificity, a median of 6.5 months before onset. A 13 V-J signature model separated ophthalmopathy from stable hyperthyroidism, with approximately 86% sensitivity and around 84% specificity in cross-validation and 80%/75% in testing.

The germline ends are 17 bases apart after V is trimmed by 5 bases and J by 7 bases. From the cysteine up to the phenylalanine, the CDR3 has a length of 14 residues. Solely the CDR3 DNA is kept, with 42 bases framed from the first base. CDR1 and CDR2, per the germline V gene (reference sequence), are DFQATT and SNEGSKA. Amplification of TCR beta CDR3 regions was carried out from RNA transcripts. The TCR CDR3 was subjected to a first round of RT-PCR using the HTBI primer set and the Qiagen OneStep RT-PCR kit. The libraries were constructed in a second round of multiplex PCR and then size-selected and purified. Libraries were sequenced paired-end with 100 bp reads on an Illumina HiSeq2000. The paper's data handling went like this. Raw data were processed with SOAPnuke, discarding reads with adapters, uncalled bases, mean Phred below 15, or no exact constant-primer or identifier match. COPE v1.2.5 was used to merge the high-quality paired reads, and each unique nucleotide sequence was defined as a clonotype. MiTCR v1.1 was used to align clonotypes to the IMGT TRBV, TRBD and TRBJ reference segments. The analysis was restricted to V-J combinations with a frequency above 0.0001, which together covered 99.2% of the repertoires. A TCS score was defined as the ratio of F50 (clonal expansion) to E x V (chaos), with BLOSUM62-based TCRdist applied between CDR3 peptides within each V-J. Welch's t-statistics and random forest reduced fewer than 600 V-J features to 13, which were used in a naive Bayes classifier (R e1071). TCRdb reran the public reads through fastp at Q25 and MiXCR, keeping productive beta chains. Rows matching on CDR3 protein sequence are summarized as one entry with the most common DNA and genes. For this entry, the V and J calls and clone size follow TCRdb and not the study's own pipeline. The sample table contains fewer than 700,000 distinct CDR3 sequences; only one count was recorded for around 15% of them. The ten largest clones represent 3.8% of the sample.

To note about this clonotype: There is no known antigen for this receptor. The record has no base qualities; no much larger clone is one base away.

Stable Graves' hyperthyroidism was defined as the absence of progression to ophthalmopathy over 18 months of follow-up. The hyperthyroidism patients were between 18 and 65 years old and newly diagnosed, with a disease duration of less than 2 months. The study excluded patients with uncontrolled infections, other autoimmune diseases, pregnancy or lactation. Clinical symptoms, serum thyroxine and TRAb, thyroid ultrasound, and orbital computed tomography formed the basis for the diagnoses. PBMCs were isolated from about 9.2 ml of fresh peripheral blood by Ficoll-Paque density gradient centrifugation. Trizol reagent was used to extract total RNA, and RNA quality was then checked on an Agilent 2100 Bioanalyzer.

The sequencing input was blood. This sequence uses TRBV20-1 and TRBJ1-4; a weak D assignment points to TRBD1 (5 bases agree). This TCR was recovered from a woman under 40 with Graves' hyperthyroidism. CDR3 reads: CSAARAGLSEKLFF. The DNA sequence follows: TGCAGTGCTGCTAGAGCAGGGTTAAGTGAAAAACTGTTTTTT.